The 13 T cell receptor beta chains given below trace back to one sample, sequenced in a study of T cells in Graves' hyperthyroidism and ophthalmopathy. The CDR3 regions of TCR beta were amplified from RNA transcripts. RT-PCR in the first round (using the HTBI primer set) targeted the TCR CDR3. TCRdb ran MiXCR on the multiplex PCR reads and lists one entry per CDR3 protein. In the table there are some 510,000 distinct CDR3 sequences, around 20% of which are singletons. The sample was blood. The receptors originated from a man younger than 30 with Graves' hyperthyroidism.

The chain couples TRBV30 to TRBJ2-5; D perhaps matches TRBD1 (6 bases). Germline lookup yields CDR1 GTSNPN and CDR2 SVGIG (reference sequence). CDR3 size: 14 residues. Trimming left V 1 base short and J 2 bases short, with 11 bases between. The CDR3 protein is CAWSGSGEQETQYF. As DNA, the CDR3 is TGTGCCTGGAGTGGTTCAGGGGAACAAGAGACCCAGTACTTC.

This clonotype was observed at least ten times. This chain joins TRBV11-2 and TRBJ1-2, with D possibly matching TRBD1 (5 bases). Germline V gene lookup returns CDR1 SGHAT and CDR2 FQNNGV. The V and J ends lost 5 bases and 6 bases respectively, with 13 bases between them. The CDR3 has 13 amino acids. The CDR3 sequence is CASSVQGDDGYTF. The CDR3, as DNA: TGTGCCAGCAGCGTCCAAGGGGATGATGGCTACACCTTC.

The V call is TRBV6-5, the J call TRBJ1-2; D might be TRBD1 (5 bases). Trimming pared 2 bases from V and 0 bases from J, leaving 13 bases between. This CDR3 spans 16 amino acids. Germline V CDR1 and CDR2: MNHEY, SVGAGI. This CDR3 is CASSYGGSAPNYGYTF. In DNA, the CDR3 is TGTGCCAGCAGTTACGGGGGGTCAGCCCCTAACTATGGCTACACCTTC.

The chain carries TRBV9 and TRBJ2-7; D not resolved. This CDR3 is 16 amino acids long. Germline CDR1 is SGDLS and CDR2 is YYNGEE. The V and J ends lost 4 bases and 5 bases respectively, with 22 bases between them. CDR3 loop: CASSLNVRTSKDEQYF. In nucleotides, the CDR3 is TGTGCCAGCAGCCTGAACGTACGGACGAGTAAGGACGAGCAGTACTTC.

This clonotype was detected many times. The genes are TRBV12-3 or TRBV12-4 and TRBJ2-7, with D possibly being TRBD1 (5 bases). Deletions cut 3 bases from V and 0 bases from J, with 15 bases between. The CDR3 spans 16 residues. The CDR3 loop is CASSFGPSTASYEQYF. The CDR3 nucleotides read TGTGCCAGCAGTTTTGGTCCGTCGACAGCCTCCTACGAGCAGTACTTC.

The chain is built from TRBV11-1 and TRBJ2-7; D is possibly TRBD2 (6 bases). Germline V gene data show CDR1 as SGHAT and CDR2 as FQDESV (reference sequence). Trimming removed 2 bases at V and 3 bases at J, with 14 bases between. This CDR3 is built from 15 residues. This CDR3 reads CASSLLRETHYEQYF. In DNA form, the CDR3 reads TGTGCCAGCAGCTTACTCCGGGAGACTCACTACGAGCAGTACTTC.

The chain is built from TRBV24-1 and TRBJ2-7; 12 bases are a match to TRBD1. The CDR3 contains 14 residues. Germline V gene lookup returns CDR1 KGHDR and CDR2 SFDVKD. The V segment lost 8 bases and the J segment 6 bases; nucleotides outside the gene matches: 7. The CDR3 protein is CATMGGQGASEQYF. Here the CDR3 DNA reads TGTGCCACCATGGGGGGACAGGGGGCCTCCGAGCAGTACTTC.

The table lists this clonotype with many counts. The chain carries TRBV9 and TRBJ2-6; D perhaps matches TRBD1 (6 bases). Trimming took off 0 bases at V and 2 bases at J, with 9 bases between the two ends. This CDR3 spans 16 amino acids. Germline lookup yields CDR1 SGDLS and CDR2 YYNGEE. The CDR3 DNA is TGTGCCAGCAGCGTAGGAGCAGGGGCTGGGGCCAACGTCCTGACTTTC. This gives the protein CASSVGAGAGANVLTF.

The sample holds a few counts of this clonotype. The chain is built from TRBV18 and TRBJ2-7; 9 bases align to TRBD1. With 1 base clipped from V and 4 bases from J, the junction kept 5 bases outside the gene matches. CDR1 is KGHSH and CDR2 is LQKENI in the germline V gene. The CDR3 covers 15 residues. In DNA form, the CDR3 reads TGTGCCAGCTCACCACGGGGACAGGGACCATACGAGCAGTACTTC. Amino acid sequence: CASSPRGQGPYEQYF.

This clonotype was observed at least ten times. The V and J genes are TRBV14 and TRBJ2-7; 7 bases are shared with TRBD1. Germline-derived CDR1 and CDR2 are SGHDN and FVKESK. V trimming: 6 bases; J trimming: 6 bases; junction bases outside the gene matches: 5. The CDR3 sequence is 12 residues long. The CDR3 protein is CASRATGVEQYF. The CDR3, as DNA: TGTGCCAGCAGGGCCACAGGGGTCGAGCAGTACTTC. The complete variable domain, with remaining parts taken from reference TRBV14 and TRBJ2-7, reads EAGVTQFPSHSVIEKGQTVTLRCDPISGHDNLYWYRRVMGKEIKFLLHFVKESKQDESGMPNNRFLAERTGGTYSTLKVQPAELEDSGVYFCASRATGVEQYFGPGTRLTVT.

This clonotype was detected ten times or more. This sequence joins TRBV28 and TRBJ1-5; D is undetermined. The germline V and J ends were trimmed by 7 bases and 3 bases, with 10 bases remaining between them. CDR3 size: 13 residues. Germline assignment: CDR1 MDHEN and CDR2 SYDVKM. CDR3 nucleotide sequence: TGTGCCAGCACCGGGCCCCCCAATCAGCCCCAGCATTTT. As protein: CASTGPPNQPQHF.

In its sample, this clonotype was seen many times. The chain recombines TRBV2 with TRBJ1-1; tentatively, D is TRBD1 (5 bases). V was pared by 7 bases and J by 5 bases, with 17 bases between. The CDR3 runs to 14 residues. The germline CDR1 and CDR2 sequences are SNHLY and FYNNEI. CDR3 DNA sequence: TGTGCCAGCACCGAACGAACCAGGGAAACTGAAGCTTTCTTT. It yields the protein CASTERTRETEAFF.

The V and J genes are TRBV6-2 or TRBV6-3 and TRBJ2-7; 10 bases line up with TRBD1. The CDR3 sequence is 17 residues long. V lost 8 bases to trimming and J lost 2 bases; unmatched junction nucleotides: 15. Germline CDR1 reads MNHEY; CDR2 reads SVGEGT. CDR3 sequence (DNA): TGTGCCAGCTACAGCCTCAAGCGGGACAGGGGAGCCTACGAGCAGTACTTC. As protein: CASYSLKRDRGAYEQYF.